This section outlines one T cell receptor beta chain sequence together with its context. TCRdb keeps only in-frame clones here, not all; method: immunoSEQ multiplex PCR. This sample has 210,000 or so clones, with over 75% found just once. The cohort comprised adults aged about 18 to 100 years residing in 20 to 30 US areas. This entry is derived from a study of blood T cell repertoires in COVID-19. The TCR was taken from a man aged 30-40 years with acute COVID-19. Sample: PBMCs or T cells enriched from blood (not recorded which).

The CDR3 sequence: CATSDPDYADTQYF. CDR3 DNA sequence: TGTGCCACCAGTGATCCTGACTACGCAGATACGCAGTATTTT. V is TRBV24-1 and J is TRBJ2-3; maybe TRBD2 (5 bases). The CDR3 is 14 residues long. Trimming left V 3 bases short and J 4 bases short, with 10 bases between. Looked up from germline, CDR1 is KGHDR and CDR2 is SFDVKD.